This T cell receptor beta chain comes out of a study of T cell responses to AZD1222 COVID-19 vaccine. Method: immunoSEQ multiplex PCR; TCRdb's copy keeps in-frame clones and lacks some. The data show 100,000 to 150,000 clones, about 89% seen once. Germline CDR1 is LGHDT and CDR2 is YNNKEL (reference sequence). Trimming pared 6 bases from V and 4 bases from J, leaving 15 bases between. This CDR3 contains 14 residues. The sample here was peripheral blood, taken on day 0 of AZD1222 vaccination. The TCR sequence derives from an adult in good health. The rearrangement uses TRBV3-1 (or the pseudogene TRBV3-2) and TRBJ1-2; D gene uncertain. The CDR3 nucleotides read TGTGCCAGCAGTCCACCCGGGCGCATCTATGGCTACACCTTC. Its protein product is CASSPPGRIYGYTF.